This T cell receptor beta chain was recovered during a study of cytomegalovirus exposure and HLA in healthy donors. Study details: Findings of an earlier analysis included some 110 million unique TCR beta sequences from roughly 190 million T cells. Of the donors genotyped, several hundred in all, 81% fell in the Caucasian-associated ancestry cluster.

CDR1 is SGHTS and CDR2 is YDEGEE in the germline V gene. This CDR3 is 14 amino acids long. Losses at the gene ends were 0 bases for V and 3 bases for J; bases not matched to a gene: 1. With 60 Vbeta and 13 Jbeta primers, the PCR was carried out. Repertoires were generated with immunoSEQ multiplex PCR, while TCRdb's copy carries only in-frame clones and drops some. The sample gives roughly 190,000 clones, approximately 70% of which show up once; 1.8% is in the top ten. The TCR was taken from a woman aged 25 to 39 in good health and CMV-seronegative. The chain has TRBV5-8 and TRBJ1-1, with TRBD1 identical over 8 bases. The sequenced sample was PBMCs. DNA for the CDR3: TGTGCCAGCAGCTTGGGACAGGGGTACACTGAAGCTTTCTTT. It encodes CASSLGQGYTEAFF.